Listed below are T cell receptor beta chains from one sample, sequenced in a study of blood T cell repertoires in COVID-19. Clones were read by immunoSEQ multiplex PCR, and TCRdb kept only the in-frame ones, dropping some. Among 100,000 or so clones listed, 70% to 90% were seen once. Sequencing was performed on peripheral blood. The receptor set was obtained from a man between 60 and 75 years old with acute or convalescent COVID-19. The CDR3 runs from the conserved cysteine through the conserved F or W. Fields, in order: clone size, V gene, CDR3 protein. Size tells how often a clone was seen (once, few, many) or the class of an expanded clone, and some rows leave it out.

.,TRBV5-6,CASSPDGGQSTYGYTF
.,TRBV9,CASSPRAGTSYGYTF
.,TRBV5-6,CASSLVGEAQETQYF
once,TRBV6-5,CASRGRTEAFF
.,TRBV7-2,CASSSHRGGLTSYEQYF
.,TRBV7-9,CASSPGQYGYTF
.,TRBV2,CASSEYRPYGYTF
.,TRBV14,CASSQDGRVVGNTEAFF
once,TRBV10-3,CAIRRDRSTNEKLFF
.,TRBV20-1,CSVREYEQFF
once,TRBV7-2,CASSLVDRVNEKLFF
.,TRBV7-8,CASRIGGFEQFF
.,TRBV9,CASSVASNQPQHF